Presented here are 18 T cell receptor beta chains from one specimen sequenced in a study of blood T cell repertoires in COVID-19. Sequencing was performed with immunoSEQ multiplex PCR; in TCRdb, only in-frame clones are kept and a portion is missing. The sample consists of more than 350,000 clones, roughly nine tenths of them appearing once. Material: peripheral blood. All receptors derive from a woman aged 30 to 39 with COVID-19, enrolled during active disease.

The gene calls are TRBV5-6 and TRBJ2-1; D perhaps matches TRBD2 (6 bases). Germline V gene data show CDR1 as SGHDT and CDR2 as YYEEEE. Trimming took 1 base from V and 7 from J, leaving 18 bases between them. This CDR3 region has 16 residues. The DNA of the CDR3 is TGTGCCAGCAGCTTGTCTACGGGACTCCTTGGGAATGAGCAGTTCTTC. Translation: CASSLSTGLLGNEQFF.

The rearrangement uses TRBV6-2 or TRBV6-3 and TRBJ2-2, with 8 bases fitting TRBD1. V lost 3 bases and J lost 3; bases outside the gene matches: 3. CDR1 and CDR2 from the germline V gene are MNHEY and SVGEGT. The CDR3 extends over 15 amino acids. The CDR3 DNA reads TGTGCCAGCAGTTATCAGACAGGGGACACCGGGGAGCTGTTTTTT. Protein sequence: CASSYQTGDTGELFF.

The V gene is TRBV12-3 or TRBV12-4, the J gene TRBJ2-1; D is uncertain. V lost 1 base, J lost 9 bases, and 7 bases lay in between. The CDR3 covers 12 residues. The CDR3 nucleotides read TGTGCCAGCAGTTTAGGCAGAGGTGAGCAGTTCTTC. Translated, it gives CASSLGRGEQFF.

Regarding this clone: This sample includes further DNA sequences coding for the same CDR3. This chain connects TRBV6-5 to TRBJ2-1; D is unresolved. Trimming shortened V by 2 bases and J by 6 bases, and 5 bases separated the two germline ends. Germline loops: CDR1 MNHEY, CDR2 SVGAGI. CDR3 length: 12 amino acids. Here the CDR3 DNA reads TGTGCCAGCAGTTACGGCGGCAATGAGCAGTTCTTC. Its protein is CASSYGGNEQFF.

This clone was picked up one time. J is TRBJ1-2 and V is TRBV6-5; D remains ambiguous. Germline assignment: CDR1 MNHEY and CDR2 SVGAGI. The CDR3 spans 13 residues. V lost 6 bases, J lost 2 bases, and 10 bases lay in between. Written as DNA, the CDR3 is TGTGCCAGCAGGGAGACGGCGAACTATGGCTACACCTTC. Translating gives CASRETANYGYTF.

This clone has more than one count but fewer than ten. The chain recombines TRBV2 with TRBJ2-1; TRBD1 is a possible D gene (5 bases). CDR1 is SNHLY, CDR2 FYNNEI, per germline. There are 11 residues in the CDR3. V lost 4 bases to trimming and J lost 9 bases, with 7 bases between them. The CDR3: CASSADTEQFF. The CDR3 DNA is TGTGCCAGCAGTGCGGACACTGAGCAGTTCTTC.

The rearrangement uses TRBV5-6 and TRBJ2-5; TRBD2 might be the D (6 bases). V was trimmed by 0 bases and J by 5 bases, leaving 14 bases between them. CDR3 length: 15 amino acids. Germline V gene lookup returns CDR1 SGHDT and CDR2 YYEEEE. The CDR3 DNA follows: TGTGCCAGCAGCTTGGTGGCAGGGACTCGGGAGACCCAGTACTTC. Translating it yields CASSLVAGTRETQYF.

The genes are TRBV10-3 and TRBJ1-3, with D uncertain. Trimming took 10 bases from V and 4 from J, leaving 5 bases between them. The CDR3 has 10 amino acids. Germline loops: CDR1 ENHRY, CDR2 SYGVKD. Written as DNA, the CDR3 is TGTGCCACCCGGGGAAACACCATATATTTT. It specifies CATRGNTIYF.

The CDR3 DNA sequence: TGTGCCAGCAGCTACCTTACAGGGGGCGCGACAAATGAGCAGTTCTTC. Translated: CASSYLTGGATNEQFF. This rearrangement joins TRBV28 to TRBJ2-1; 9 bases are a match to TRBD1. The trim removed 6 bases at V and 7 bases at J, leaving 13 bases unmatched. The CDR3 has 16 residues. The germline gives CDR1 MDHEN, CDR2 SYDVKM.

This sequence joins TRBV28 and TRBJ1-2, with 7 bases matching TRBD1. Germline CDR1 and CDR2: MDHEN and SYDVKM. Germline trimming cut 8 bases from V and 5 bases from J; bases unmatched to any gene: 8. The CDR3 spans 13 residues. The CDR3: CASSEGQSYGYTF. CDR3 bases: TGTGCCAGCTCGGAGGGACAGTCATATGGCTACACCTTC.

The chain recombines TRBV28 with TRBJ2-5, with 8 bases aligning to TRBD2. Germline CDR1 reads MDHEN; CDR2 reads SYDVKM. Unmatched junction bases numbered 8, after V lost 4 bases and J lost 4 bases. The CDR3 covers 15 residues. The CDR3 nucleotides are TGTGCCAGCAGTTCCCCAGCGGGAGTTGGAGAGACCCAGTACTTC. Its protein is CASSSPAGVGETQYF. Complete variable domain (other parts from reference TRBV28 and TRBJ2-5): DVKVTQSSRYLVKRTGEKVFLECVQDMDHENMFWYRQDPGLGLRLIYFSYDVKMKEKGDIPEGYSVSREKKERFSLILESASTNQTSMYLCASSSPAGVGETQYFGPGTRLLVL.

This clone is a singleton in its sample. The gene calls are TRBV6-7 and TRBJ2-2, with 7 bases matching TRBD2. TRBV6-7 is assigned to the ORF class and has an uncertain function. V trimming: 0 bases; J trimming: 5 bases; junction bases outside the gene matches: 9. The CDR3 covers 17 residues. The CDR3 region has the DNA TGTGCCAGCAGTTACTCGACTCTGCGGGAGTGGACCGGGGAGCTGTTTTTT. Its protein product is CASSYSTLREWTGELFF.

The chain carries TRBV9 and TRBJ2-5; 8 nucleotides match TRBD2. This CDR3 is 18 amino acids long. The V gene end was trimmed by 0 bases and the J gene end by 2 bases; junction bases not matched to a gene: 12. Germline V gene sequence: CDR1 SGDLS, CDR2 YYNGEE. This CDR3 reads CASSVGTMGVAGQETQYF. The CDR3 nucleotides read TGTGCCAGCAGCGTAGGAACCATGGGGGTAGCGGGACAAGAGACCCAGTACTTC.

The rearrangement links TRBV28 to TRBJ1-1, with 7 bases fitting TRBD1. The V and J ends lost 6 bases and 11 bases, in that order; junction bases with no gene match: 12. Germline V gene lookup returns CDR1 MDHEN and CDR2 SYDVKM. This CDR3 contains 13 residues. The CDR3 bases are TGTGCCAGCAGCTCTGGACAGGCCCCTATTGCTTTCTTT. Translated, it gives CASSSGQAPIAFF.

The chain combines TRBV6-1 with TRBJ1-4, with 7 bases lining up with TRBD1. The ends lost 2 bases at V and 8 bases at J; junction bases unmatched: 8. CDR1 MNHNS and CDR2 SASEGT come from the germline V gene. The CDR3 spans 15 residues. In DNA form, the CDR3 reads TGTGCCAGCAGTGAAATCGGCAGGGGGTTCGAAAAACTGTTTTTT. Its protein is CASSEIGRGFEKLFF.

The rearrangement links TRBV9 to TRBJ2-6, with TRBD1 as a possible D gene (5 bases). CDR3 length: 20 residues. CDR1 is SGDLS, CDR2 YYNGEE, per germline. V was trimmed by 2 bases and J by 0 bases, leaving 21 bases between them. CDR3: CASSVSPGKRVSSGANVLTF. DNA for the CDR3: TGTGCCAGCAGCGTTTCACCAGGGAAACGCGTGTCCTCTGGGGCCAACGTCCTGACTTTC.

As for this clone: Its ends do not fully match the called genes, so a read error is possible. The CDR3 nucleotides read TGTGCTAGCAGCTCCACGGCGCTACTAGCGGGAGGGCAGTTCTTC. Translated: CASSSTALLAGGQFF. The chain couples TRBV7-7 to TRBJ2-1; 12 positions agree with TRBD2. The CDR3 has 15 amino acids. Germline lookup yields CDR1 SSHAT and CDR2 FNYEAQ (reference sequence).

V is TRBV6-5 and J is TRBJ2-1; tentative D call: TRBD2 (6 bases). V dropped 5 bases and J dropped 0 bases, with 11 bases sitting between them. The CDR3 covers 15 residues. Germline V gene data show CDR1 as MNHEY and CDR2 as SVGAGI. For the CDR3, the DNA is TGTGCCAGCAGTCAGAACGGGGGCTCCTACAATGAGCAGTTCTTC. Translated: CASSQNGGSYNEQFF.